A single sample is the source of the 23 T cell receptor beta chains below, sequenced in a study of regulatory T cells in long-lasting Graves disease. According to the study, TCR beta libraries were built with iRepertoire HTBI primers and CDR3-region Arm-PCR. TCRdb fed the multiplex PCR reads into MiXCR, producing one record per CDR3 protein. The table lists a few hundred thousand distinct CDR3 sequences, approximately 15% of them singletons. This sample's time point: newly diagnosed GD, antithyroid drugs for less than 3 months. The authors made the TCR library using RNA they extracted from PBMCs. These data also formed part of another study, on T cells in Graves' hyperthyroidism and ophthalmopathy.

The source was peripheral blood mononuclear cells (PBMCs), collected at new diagnosis, from a patient treated with antithyroid drugs. The receptors derive from a middle-aged man with Graves disease.

This clonotype came up many times. The J gene is TRBJ2-1, the V gene TRBV20-1; TRBD2 agrees at 8 bases. The CDR3 spans 13 residues. Trimming took 3 bases from V and 3 from J; bases not matched to a gene: 1. Per the germline V gene, CDR1 is DFQATT and CDR2 is SNEGSKA (reference sequence). The CDR3 protein is CSARTSDYNEQFF. The CDR3 DNA follows: TGCAGTGCTAGGACTAGCGACTACAATGAGCAGTTCTTC.

In its sample, this clonotype was seen many times. V gene TRBV5-1 combines with J gene TRBJ1-1; possibly TRBD1 for D (6 bases). V lost 4 bases and J 1 base, leaving 11 bases between the germline ends. The CDR3 spans 14 residues. Germline V gives CDR1 SGHRS, CDR2 YFSETQ. In nucleotides, the CDR3 is TGCGCCAGCAGCAGGGGGACCCAGAACACTGAAGCTTTCTTT. It yields the protein CASSRGTQNTEAFF. Drawing the rest from reference TRBV5-1 and TRBJ1-1, the complete variable domain is KAGVTQTPRYLIKTRGQQVTLSCSPISGHRSVSWYQQTPGQGLQFLFEYFSETQRNKGNFPGRFSGRQFSNSRSEMNVSTLELGDSALYLCASSRGTQNTEAFFGQGTRLTVV.

This chain connects TRBV28 to TRBJ1-3, with D possibly TRBD1 on 6 matching bases. The V end lost 6 bases, the J end lost 0 bases, and 12 bases lay between the germline ends. The CDR3 is made up of 15 amino acids. The germline V gene has CDR1 MDHEN and CDR2 SYDVKM. As DNA, the CDR3 is TGTGCCAGCAGGGCTACAGGGATCTCTGGAAACACCATATATTTT. The encoded protein is CASRATGISGNTIYF.

There are a few counts of this clonotype. Being one base from a much bigger clone, this may be a read error. The genes are TRBV28 and TRBJ2-7, with 14 bases that match TRBD2. Trimming at V came to 5 bases and at J to 7 bases, leaving 4 bases not matched to a gene. Germline CDR1 MDHEN, CDR2 SYDVKM. This CDR3 spans 14 amino acids. In DNA form, the CDR3 reads TGTGCCAGCAGTAGACTAGCGGGGGGGCATGAGCAGTACTTC. Its translation: CASSRLAGGHEQYF.

This clonotype showed up many times. J is TRBJ1-1 and V is TRBV9; the D is unclear. CDR3 size: 15 residues. V lost 0 bases and J lost 1, with 10 bases in between. The germline V gene encodes CDR1 SGDLS and CDR2 YYNGEE. This CDR3 is CASSVGSGRNTEAFF. CDR3 nucleotides: TGTGCCAGCAGCGTAGGTTCGGGCAGGAACACTGAAGCTTTCTTT.

This clonotype was observed at least ten times. The V and J genes are TRBV5-1 and TRBJ1-4; perhaps TRBD1 as D (5 bases). The CDR3 spans 14 residues. V lost 0 bases and J lost 8, with 11 bases in between. Germline V lookup: CDR1 SGHRS, CDR2 YFSETQ. The CDR3 region has the DNA TGCGCCAGCAGCTTGGTCAGGGTTGGGGAAAAACTGTTTTTT. Translation gives CASSLVRVGEKLFF.

This clonotype was recorded at least ten times. The chain links TRBV27 to TRBJ1-3; TRBD1 aligns across 7 bases. V trimming: 2 bases; J trimming: 1 base; junction bases outside the gene matches: 5. The CDR3 contains 16 residues. Germline assignment: CDR1 MNHEY and CDR2 SMNVEV (reference sequence). The CDR3 spells CASSLTPGGSGNTIYF. The CDR3 DNA follows: TGTGCCAGCAGTTTAACGCCAGGGGGTTCTGGAAACACCATATATTTT.

This clonotype was found many times. This rearrangement joins TRBV7-6 to TRBJ2-6; D not certain. The CDR3 has 15 residues. V lost 2 bases to trimming and J lost 0 bases, with 5 bases between them. Looked up from germline, CDR1 is SGHVS and CDR2 is FNYEAQ. The chain's CDR3 is CASSLIFSGANVLTF. CDR3 nucleotides: TGTGCCAGCAGCTTAATCTTCTCTGGGGCCAACGTCCTGACTTTC.

The chain joins TRBV28 to TRBJ2-3; 10 nucleotides agree with TRBD2. Germline lookup yields CDR1 MDHEN and CDR2 SYDVKM. The V and J ends lost 6 bases and 5 bases, in that order; junction bases with no gene match: 11. This CDR3 is built from 16 residues. CDR3 DNA: TGTGCCAGCAGCTCGTCAGCGGGGGGGCTGGTAGATACGCAGTATTTT. This codes for CASSSSAGGLVDTQYF.

This clonotype was counted ten times or more. The chain uses TRBV2 and TRBJ2-7; D is uncertain. The germline V and J ends were trimmed by 1 base and 12 bases, with 13 bases remaining between them. CDR3 length: 12 amino acids. Per germline, CDR1 SNHLY and CDR2 FYNNEI. In nucleotides, the CDR3 is TGTGCCAGCAGTGAAGGCAGGCGTCGTCCGTACTTC. This translates into CASSEGRRRPYF.

This chain links TRBV28 with TRBJ2-7; D call uncertain. Per the germline V gene, CDR1 is MDHEN and CDR2 is SYDVKM. The V gene lost 10 bases and the J gene lost 7 bases, with 14 bases spanning the gap. The length of the CDR3 is 11 residues. For the CDR3, the DNA is TGTGCCACCCTAAGCTGGGAAGAGCAGTACTTC. Its protein is CATLSWEEQYF.

This clonotype was seen repeatedly, ten times or more. This chain links TRBV7-2 with TRBJ1-1, with D unclear. This CDR3 is built from 14 residues. CDR1 is SGHTA and CDR2 is FQGNSA in the germline V gene. Trimming shortened V by 4 bases and J by 4 bases, and 13 bases separated the two germline ends. CDR3 protein: CASSSRQAPTEAFF. The CDR3, as DNA: TGTGCCAGCAGCTCAAGACAAGCACCCACTGAAGCTTTCTTT.

The chain joins TRBV9 to TRBJ2-7; D is ambiguous. The CDR3 sequence is 16 residues long. The germline V gene has CDR1 SGDLS and CDR2 YYNGEE. Trimming cost V 3 bases and J 3 bases, with 19 bases left between them. CDR3 sequence reads: CASSASLAADLYEQYF. The CDR3 DNA is TGTGCCAGCAGCGCCTCCCTGGCAGCAGACCTCTACGAGCAGTACTTC.

This clonotype was counted a few times. The V gene is TRBV15, the J gene TRBJ1-4; no firm D call. CDR3 length: 13 amino acids. Deletions cut 5 bases from V and 7 bases from J, with 11 bases between. In germline, CDR1 is LNHNV, CDR2 YYDKDF (reference sequence). For the CDR3, the DNA is TGTGCCACCAGCTTCCTGGGCCGTGAAAAACTGTTTTTT. Protein product: CATSFLGREKLFF. The variable domain in full, with the rest retrieved from reference TRBV15 and TRBJ1-4, is DAMVIQNPRYQVTQFGKPVTLSCSQTLNHNVMYWYQQKSSQAPKLLFHYYDKDFNNEADTPDNFQSRRPNTSFCFLDIRSPGLGDTAMYLCATSFLGREKLFFGSGTQLSVL.

The chain recombines TRBV4-2 with TRBJ2-7, with D unclear. The V end lost 0 bases, the J end lost 0 bases, and 9 bases lay between the germline ends. The germline V gene encodes CDR1 LGHNA and CDR2 YNFKEQ. This CDR3 is built from 15 residues. This chain's CDR3 is CASSQEGAVSYEQYF. CDR3 DNA: TGTGCCAGCAGCCAAGAGGGTGCGGTCTCCTACGAGCAGTACTTC.

This clonotype was detected ten times or more. The CDR3 DNA follows: TGTGCCAGCACTTACAGCTACGAGCAGTACTTC. Protein product: CASTYSYEQYF. The chain links TRBV2 to TRBJ2-7; D ambiguous. Trimming left V 7 bases short and J 3 bases short, with 7 bases between. Germline-derived CDR1 and CDR2 are SNHLY and FYNNEI. This CDR3 spans 11 amino acids.

V is TRBV2 and J is TRBJ1-1; tentatively, D is TRBD1 (6 bases). Trimming left V 4 bases short and J 3 bases short, with 9 bases between. The CDR3 consists of 13 residues. Germline CDR1 reads SNHLY; CDR2 reads FYNNEI. The CDR3 loop is CASSAGEDTEAFF. In DNA form, the CDR3 reads TGTGCCAGCAGTGCAGGGGAAGACACTGAAGCTTTCTTT.

In the case of this clonotype: An end of the junction differs from the germline gene, which may be a read error. The chain carries TRBV20-1 and TRBJ2-7, with 10 bases identical to TRBD2. CDR3 length: 18 amino acids. Germline CDR1 reads DFQATT; CDR2 reads SNEGSKA (reference sequence). CDR3 coding DNA: TGCAGTGCTTACCCTCGATTCGTTACTAGCGGGGCCGGCTACGAGCAGCACTTC. This translates into CSAYPRFVTSGAGYEQHF.

This sequence joins TRBV15 and TRBJ2-7; D gene ambiguous. Germline-derived CDR1 and CDR2 are LNHNV and YYDKDF (reference sequence). V lost 0 bases to trimming and J lost 2 bases, with 20 bases between them. This CDR3 comprises 18 residues. The CDR3: CATSRDLVGGTATYEQYF. The DNA of the CDR3 is TGTGCCACCAGCAGAGATCTCGTGGGCGGAACAGCCACCTACGAGCAGTACTTC.

This clonotype has ten or more counts. The chain recombines TRBV11-2 with TRBJ1-1; D is perhaps TRBD1 (5 bases). This CDR3 has 16 residues. V lost 5 bases to trimming and J lost 1 base, with 17 bases between them. Germline V lookup: CDR1 SGHAT, CDR2 FQNNGV. The CDR3 loop reads CASSPGRGGTNTEAFF. Here the CDR3 DNA reads TGTGCCAGCAGCCCAGGCCGGGGCGGGACGAACACTGAAGCTTTCTTT.

This clonotype has at least ten counts. The chain uses TRBV12-5 and TRBJ2-1; TRBD1 is a possible D gene (7 bases). V was cut by 6 bases and J by 8 bases, with 17 bases left in between. The CDR3 is 14 amino acids. CDR1 is LGHNT and CDR2 is FRNRAP in the germline V gene. The CDR3 reads CASGPGQGGDEQFF. The CDR3 DNA is TGTGCTAGTGGCCCGGGCCAGGGGGGCGATGAGCAGTTCTTC. Using reference TRBV12-5 and TRBJ2-1 for the parts outside the CDR3, the full variable domain is DARVTQTPRHKVTEMGQEVTMRCQPILGHNTVFWYRQTMMQGLELLAYFRNRAPLDDSGMPKDRFSAEMPDATLATLKIQPSEPRDSAVYFCASGPGQGGDEQFFGPGTRLTVL.

In this sample, this clonotype turned up many times. The V call is TRBV5-5, the J call TRBJ2-7; D is unresolved. V lost 0 bases, J lost 2 bases, and 12 bases lay in between. The CDR3 runs to 15 residues. From germline, CDR1 is SGHKS and CDR2 YYEKEE (reference sequence). This CDR3 is CASSLEFGTAYEQYF. The CDR3 DNA reads TGTGCCAGCAGCTTGGAGTTCGGCACAGCCTACGAGCAGTACTTC.

This clonotype was picked up many times. The V gene is TRBV12-3 or TRBV12-4, the J gene TRBJ2-1; D may be TRBD1 or TRBD2 (5 bases each). V lost 5 bases and J 1 base, leaving 9 bases between the germline ends. This CDR3 is 14 amino acids long. The CDR3 DNA reads TGTGCCAGCAGTGGGGACGGTTCCTACAATGAGCAGTTCTTC. Its translation is CASSGDGSYNEQFF.